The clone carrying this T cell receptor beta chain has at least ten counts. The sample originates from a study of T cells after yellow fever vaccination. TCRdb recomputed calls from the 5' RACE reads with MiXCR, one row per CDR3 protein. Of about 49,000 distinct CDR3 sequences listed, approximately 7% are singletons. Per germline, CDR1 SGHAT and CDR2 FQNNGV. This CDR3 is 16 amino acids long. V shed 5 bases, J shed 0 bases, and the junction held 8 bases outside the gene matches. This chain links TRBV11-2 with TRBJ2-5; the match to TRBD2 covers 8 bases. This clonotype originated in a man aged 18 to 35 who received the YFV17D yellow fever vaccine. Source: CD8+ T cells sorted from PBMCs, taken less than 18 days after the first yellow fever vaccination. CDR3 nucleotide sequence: TGTGCCAGCAGCATTCGGACTAGCCGTTACCAAGAGACCCAGTACTTC. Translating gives CASSIRTSRYQETQYF.